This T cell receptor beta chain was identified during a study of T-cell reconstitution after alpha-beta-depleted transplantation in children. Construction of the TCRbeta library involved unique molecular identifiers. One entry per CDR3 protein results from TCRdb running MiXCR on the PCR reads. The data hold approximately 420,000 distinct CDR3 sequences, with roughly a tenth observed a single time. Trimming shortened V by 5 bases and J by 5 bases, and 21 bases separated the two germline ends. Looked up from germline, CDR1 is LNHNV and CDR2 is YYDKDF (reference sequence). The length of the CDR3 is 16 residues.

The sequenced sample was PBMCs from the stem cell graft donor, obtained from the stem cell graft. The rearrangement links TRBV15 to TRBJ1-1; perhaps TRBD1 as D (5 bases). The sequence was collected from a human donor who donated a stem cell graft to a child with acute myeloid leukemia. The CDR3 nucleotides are TGTGCCACCAGCGTCGCGGGGGGAGAACGTTGGACTGAAGCTTTCTTT. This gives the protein CATSVAGGERWTEAFF.